Here is one TCR beta chain with its context. The antigen remains undetermined. An end of the junction differs from the germline gene, which may be a read error. Together with a sample-barcoded 5' primer, a J-beta primer mix was included in a second PCR lasting about 6 to 11 cycles. One entry per CDR3 protein, called by TCRdb with MiXCR from the 5' RACE reads. Of about 1.8 million distinct CDR3 sequences detected, roughly 50% appear once; the ten largest clones hold about 2.1%. This specimen comes from a study of blood T cells in healthy people across ages. Study-wide results and limits: Per million T cells, TCR beta diversity dropped roughly linearly as age increased. Considered underestimates were the diversity estimates obtained from one million T cells. Fewer expanded clones and more diversity marked long-lived versus aged donors.

Around 9.4 milliliters was the volume of peripheral blood drawn from each donor. The length of the CDR3 is 17 residues. The germline V gene encodes CDR1 LGHNA and CDR2 YNFKEQ. The receptor comes from a woman aged 40 to 55 in good health. Sequenced material: blood. The chain employs TRBV4-2 and TRBJ2-5, with TRBD2 identical over 10 bases. CDR3 in amino acids: CAGSQDRIAGGGETQYF. DNA of the CDR3: TGTGCCGGCAGCCAAGATCGGATAGCGGGGGGAGGAGAGACCCAGTACTTC.